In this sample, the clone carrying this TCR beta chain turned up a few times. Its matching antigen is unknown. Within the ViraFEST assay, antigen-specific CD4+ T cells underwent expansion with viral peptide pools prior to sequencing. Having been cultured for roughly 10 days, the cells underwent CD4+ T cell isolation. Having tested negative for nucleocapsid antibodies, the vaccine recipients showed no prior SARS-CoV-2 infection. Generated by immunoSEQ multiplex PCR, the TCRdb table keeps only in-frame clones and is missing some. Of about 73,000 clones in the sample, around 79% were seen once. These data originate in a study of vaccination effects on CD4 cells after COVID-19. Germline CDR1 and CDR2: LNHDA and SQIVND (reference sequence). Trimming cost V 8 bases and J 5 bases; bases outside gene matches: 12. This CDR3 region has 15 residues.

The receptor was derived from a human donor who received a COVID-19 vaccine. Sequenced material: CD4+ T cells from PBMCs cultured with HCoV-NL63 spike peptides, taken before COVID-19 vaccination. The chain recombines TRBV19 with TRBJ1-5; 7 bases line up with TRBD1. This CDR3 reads CASQPLGGADQPQHF. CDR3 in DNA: TGTGCCAGTCAGCCCCTAGGGGGCGCGGATCAGCCCCAGCATTTT.